What follows are 3 T cell receptor beta chains derived from one specimen sequenced in a study of OX40 agonist ivuxolimab in advanced cancers. Measured with immunoSEQ multiplex PCR; TCRdb has only the in-frame clones, and not every one. Of some 16,000 clones listed, roughly four fifths were seen once; the top ten hold under 2.5%. The input for sequencing was CD4+ or CD8+ T cells sorted from blood, taken in a trial of the OX40 agonist ivuxolimab. The receptors come from an adult with an advanced solid tumor such as melanoma, head and neck, liver or kidney cancer.

The chain combines TRBV18 with TRBJ2-6; D is uncertain. Germline assignment: CDR1 KGHSH and CDR2 LQKENI. The CDR3 is 16 residues long. Trimming took off 4 bases at V and 0 bases at J, with 10 bases between the two ends. CDR3: CASSRDQSSGANVLTF. CDR3 in DNA: TGTGCCAGCTCACGGGATCAGAGCTCTGGGGCCAACGTCCTGACTTTC.

The gene calls are TRBV28 and TRBJ2-1; 9 bases match TRBD2. The CDR3 is 16 residues long. CDR1 and CDR2 (germline): MDHEN, SYDVKM. V shed 4 bases, J shed 9 bases, and the junction held 13 bases outside the gene matches. CDR3 amino acids: CASSSPGLAGRGEQFF. The CDR3 region has the DNA TGTGCCAGCAGTTCCCCCGGGCTAGCGGGAAGGGGTGAGCAGTTCTTC.

The rearrangement uses TRBV27 and TRBJ1-4; D is ambiguous. The germline V gene has CDR1 MNHEY and CDR2 SMNVEV (reference sequence). This CDR3 region has 14 residues. V lost 6 bases and J 7 bases, leaving 15 bases between the germline ends. CDR3 in amino acids: CASSLTQKSEKLFF. The CDR3 nucleotides are TGTGCCAGCAGCCTCACTCAGAAGAGTGAAAAACTGTTTTTT.